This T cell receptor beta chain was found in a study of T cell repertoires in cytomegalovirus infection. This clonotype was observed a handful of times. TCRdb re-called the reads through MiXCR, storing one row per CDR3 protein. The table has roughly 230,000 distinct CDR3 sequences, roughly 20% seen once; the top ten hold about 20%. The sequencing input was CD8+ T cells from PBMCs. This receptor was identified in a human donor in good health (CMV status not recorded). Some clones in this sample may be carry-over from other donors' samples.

CDR3 region: CASSVVRGGQDTQYF. The CDR3 coding sequence is TGTGCCAGCAGCGTAGTACGGGGGGGCCAAGATACGCAGTATTTT. This chain joins TRBV9 and TRBJ2-3; TRBD2 agrees at 8 bases. Trimming at V came to 0 bases and at J to 5 bases, leaving 5 bases not matched to a gene. This CDR3 is built from 15 residues. Germline V CDR1 and CDR2: SGDLS, YYNGEE.